This TCR beta chain came from a study of OX40 agonist ivuxolimab in advanced cancers. Study at large: The mean age was roughly 60 years, ranging from about 23 to 79, with around four fifths of participants male. Partial responses were observed in three patients, of whom one had hepatocellular carcinoma and two had cutaneous melanoma.

TCRdb's copy holds only in-frame clones and misses some; the assay was immunoSEQ multiplex PCR. Here the sample spans about 70,000 clones, 80% to 90% being singletons. This CDR3 comprises 14 residues. Germline values: CDR1 SEHNR, CDR2 FQNEAQ (reference sequence). V lost 1 base and J lost 4, with 10 bases in between. The TCR comes from an adult with an advanced solid tumor such as melanoma, head and neck, liver or kidney cancer. Here the sequenced sample was CD4+ or CD8+ T cells sorted from blood, taken in a trial of the OX40 agonist ivuxolimab. This chain uses TRBV7-9 with TRBJ1-2; D is unclear. CDR3 bases: TGTGCCAGCAGCTTAGAAGTGGAGGGCTATGGCTACACCTTC. This sequence encodes CASSLEVEGYGYTF. The full variable domain, its missing parts supplied by reference TRBV7-9 and TRBJ1-2, is DTGVSQNPRHKITKRGQNVTFRCDPISEHNRLYWYRQTLGQGPEFLTYFQNEAQLEKSRLLSDRFSAERPKGSFSTLEIQRTEQGDSAMYLCASSLEVEGYGYTFGSGTRLTVV.